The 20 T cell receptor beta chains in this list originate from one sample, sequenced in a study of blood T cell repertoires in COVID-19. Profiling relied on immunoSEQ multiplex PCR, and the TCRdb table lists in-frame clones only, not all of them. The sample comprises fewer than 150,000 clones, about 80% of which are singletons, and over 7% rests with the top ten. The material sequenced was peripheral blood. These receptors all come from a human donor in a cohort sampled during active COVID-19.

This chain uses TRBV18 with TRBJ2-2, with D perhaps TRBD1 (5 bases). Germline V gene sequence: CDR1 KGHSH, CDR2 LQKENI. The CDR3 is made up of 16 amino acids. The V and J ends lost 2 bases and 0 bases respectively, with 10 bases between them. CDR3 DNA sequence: TGTGCCAGCTCACCAGGACAACTCGCGAACACCGGGGAGCTGTTTTTT. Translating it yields CASSPGQLANTGELFF.

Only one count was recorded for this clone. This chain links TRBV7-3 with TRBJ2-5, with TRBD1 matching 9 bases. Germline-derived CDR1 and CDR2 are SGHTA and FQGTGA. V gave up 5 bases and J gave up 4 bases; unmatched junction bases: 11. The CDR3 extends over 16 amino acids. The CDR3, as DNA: TGTGCCAGCAGCCGTGCTCAACAGGGGGCAGGAGAGACCCAGTACTTC. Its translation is CASSRAQQGAGETQYF.

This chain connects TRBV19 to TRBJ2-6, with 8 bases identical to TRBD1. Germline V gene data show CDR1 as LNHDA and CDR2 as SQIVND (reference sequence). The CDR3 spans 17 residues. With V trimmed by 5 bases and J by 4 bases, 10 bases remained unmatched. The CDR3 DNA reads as TGTGCCAGTAGTGCCTCAGGGGGCCGGACCGGGGCCAACGTCCTGACTTTC. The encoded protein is CASSASGGRTGANVLTF. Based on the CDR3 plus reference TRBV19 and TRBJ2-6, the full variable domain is DGGITQSPKYLFRKEGQNVTLSCEQNLNHDAMYWYRQDPGQGLRLIYYSQIVNDFQKGDIAEGYSVSREKKESFPLTVTSAQKNPTAFYLCASSASGGRTGANVLTFGAGSRLTVL.

The CDR3 reads CASRPRTGGAGAFF. In DNA form, the CDR3 reads TGTGCCAGCAGACCGCGGACAGGCGGCGCTGGGGCTTTCTTT. The chain is built from TRBV5-5 and TRBJ1-1, with TRBD1 matching over 7 bases. The CDR3 loop spans 14 amino acids. Losses at the gene ends were 5 bases for V and 11 bases for J; bases not matched to a gene: 15. CDR1 SGHKS and CDR2 YYEKEE come from the germline V gene (reference sequence).

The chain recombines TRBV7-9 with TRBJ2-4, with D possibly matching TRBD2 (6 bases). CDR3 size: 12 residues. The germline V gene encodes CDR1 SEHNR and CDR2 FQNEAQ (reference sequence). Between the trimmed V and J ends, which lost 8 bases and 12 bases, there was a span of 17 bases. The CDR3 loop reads CASRGGTGTQYF. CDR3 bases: TGTGCCAGCCGAGGAGGGACGGGGACTCAGTACTTC.

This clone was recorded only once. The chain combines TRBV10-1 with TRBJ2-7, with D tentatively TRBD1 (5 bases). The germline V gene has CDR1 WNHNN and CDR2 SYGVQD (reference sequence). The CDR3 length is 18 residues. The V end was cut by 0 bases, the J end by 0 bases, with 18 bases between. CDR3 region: CASSESVMGRSISYEQYF. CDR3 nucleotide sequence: TGCGCCAGCAGTGAGTCGGTCATGGGGCGGAGCATCTCCTACGAGCAGTACTTC.

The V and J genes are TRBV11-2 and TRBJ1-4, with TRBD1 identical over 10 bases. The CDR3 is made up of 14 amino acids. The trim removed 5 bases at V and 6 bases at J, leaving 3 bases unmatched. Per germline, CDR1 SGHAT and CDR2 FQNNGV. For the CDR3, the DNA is TGTGCCAGCAGCAGGACAGGGGGTTATGAAAAACTGTTTTTT. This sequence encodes CASSRTGGYEKLFF.

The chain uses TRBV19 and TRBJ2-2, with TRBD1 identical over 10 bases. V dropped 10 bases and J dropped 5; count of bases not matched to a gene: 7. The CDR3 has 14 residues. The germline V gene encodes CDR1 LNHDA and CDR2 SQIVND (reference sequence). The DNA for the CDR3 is TGTGCCACCAGGACAGGGGGTTCAACCGGGGAGCTGTTTTTT. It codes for CATRTGGSTGELFF.

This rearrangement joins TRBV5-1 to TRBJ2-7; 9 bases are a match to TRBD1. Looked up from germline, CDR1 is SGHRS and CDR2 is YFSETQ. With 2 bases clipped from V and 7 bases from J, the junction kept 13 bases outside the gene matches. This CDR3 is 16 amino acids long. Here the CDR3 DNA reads TGCGCCAGCAGCTTACCCTACAGGGGGCGACCGGGTGAGCAGTACTTC. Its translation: CASSLPYRGRPGEQYF.

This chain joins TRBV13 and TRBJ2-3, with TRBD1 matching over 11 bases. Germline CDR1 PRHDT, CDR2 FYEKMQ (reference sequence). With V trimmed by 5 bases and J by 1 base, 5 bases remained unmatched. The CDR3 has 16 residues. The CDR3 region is CASSQDRGQRTDTQYF. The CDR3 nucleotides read TGTGCCAGCAGCCAGGACAGGGGGCAGCGCACAGATACGCAGTATTTT.

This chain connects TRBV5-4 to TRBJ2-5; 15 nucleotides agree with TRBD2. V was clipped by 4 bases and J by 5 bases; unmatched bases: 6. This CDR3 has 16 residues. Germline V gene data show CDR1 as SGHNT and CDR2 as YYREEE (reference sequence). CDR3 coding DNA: TGTGCCAGCAGCGTCGGACTAGCGGGGGGGCCTGAGACCCAGTACTTC. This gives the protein CASSVGLAGGPETQYF.

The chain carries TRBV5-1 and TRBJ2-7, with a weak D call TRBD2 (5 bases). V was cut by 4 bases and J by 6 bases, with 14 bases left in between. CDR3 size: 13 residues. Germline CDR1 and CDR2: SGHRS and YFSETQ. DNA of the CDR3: TGCGCCAGCAGCGTGACCCCCCGGGGCGAGCAGTACTTC. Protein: CASSVTPRGEQYF.

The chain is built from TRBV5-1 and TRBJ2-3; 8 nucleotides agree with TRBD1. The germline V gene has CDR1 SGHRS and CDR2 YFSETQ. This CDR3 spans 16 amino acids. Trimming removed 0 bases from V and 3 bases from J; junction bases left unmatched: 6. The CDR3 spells CASSLGGTGTTDTQYF. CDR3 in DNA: TGCGCCAGCAGCTTGGGGGGGACAGGTACTACAGATACGCAGTATTTT. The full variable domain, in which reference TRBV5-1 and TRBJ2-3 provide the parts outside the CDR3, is KAGVTQTPRYLIKTRGQQVTLSCSPISGHRSVSWYQQTPGQGLQFLFEYFSETQRNKGNFPGRFSGRQFSNSRSEMNVSTLELGDSALYLCASSLGGTGTTDTQYFGPGTRLTVL.

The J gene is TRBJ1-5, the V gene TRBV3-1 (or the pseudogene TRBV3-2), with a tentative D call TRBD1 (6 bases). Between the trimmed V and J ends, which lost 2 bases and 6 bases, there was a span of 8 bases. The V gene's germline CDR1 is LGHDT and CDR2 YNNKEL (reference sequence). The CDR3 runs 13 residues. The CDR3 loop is CASSQQGSQPQHF. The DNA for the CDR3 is TGTGCCAGCAGCCAACAGGGGAGTCAGCCCCAGCATTTT.

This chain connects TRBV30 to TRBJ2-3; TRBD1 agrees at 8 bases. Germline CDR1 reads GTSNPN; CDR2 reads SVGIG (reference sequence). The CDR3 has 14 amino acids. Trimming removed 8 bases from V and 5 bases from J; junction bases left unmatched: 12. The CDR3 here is CAPAQGARGDTQYF. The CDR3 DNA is TGTGCCCCAGCCCAGGGGGCGCGGGGAGATACGCAGTATTTT.

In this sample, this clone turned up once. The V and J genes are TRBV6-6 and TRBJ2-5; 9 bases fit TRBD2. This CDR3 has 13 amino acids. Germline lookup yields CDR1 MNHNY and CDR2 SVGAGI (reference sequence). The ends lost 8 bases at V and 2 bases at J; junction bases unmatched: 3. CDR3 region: CASLLAGQETQYF. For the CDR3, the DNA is TGTGCCAGCCTTCTAGCGGGGCAAGAGACCCAGTACTTC.

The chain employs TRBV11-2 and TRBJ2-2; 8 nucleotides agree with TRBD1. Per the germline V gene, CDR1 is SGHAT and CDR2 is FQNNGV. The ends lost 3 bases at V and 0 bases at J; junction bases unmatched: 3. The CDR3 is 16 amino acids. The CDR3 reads CASSFRDRPNTGELFF. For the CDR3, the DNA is TGTGCCAGCAGCTTCAGGGACAGGCCGAACACCGGGGAGCTGTTTTTT.

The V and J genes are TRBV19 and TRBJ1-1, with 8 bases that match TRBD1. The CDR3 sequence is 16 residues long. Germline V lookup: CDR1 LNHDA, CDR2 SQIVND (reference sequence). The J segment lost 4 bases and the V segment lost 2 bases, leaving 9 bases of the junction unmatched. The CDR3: CASSISTGTGVTEAFF. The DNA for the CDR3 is TGTGCCAGTAGTATATCAACCGGGACAGGCGTCACTGAAGCTTTCTTT.

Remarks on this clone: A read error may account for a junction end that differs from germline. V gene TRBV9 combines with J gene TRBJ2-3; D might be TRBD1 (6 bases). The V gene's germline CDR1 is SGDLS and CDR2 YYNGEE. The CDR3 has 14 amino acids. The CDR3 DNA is TGTGCCAGCAGCGTAAGTGGGGGCACCGATACGCAGTATTTT. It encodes CASSVSGGTDTQYF.

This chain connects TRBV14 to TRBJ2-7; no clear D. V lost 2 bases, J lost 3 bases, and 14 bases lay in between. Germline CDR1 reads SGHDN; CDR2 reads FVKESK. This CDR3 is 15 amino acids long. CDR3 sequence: CASSQYSIGIYEQYF. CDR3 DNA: TGTGCCAGCAGCCAATACAGTATAGGTATCTACGAGCAGTACTTC. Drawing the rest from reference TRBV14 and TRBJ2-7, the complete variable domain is EAGVTQFPSHSVIEKGQTVTLRCDPISGHDNLYWYRRVMGKEIKFLLHFVKESKQDESGMPNNRFLAERTGGTYSTLKVQPAELEDSGVYFCASSQYSIGIYEQYFGPGTRLTVT.